The entry that follows covers one TCR beta chain sequence. This clonotype was detected many times. The antigen it binds to is not known. A much larger clone is a single base away; this may be a read error. The entry originates in a study of tumor-infiltrating lymphocytes in oesophageal squamous cell carcinoma (dated by TCRdb to the mid-2010s). Library prep was done by PCR. The instrument given in TCRdb is Illumina HiSeq 2000. The raw public reads went through TCRdb reprocessing: fastp at Q25, MiXCR clone calling, in-frame beta chains kept. Rows are unified per CDR3 protein, each entry keeping the most common DNA and genes. The sample table shows about 12,000 distinct CDR3 sequences, and around 52% are seen once. The ten biggest clones cover 34% of the sample. A distance of 20 bases separates the germline ends of V and J, which lose 4 bases and 11 bases respectively. CDR1 and CDR2 are read off the germline V gene as SGHTA and FQGTGA. The CDR3, cysteine through phenylalanine, is 14 amino acids long. The sequence is cut down to CDR3 DNA, 42 bases in frame from base 1.

Recombination connected TRBV7-3 to TRBJ2-5, with no confidently assigned D gene. The sequenced material came from esophageal tumor tissue. The clonotype was recovered from a female donor with esophageal squamous cell carcinoma. The CDR3: CASSSEPAWNEQYF. The sequence in DNA is TGTGCCAGCAGCTCCGAGCCCGCATGGAATGAGCAGTACTTC.